This T cell receptor beta chain originates from a study of blood T cell repertoires in COVID-19 (dated by TCRdb to about 2020). Turning to the overall study: The collaborator samples originated in the United States, Italy and Spain and spanned the acute and convalescent phases of COVID-19. The prospective study material was composed of cDNA or gDNA derived from T cells, B-cell-depleted T cells, or PBMCs. Subjects who had been exposed to COVID-19, were actively infected with it, or had recovered from it provided the deeply sampled blood TCRbeta repertoires that made up the dataset. The repertoires were released in a freely available public database intended as a resource for research on the immune response to SARS-CoV-2. The samples were drawn from two sources: the first 160 participants of the ongoing ImmuneRACE study, and over 950 subjects contributed by 6 global collaborators. Nearly every sample came with metadata listing a de-identified subject ID, COVID-19 status, age in years and sex. Where HLA class I and class II types were available, the types were taken from metadata supplied by the sample provider, not from assay-based typing. Study-wide conclusions, independent of this receptor: How much clinical and demographic metadata was included differed by source and by participant, and the metadata was provided uncurated.

As regards this clone: This clone's antigen is unknown. Base qualities are missing; no much larger clone stands one base away.

The immunoSEQ Assay, a bias-controlled multiplex PCR, was used to amplify TCRbeta CDR3 regions from genomic DNA. In the source study's methods: The number of nucleated cells in each sample was estimated by amplification of reference gene primers within the assay. To quantify the absolute abundance of each unique TCRbeta CDR3 rearrangement, sequence reads were collapsed and filtered. Productive Simpson clonality was computed per sample as the square root of Simpson's diversity index over productive rearrangements. TCRdb re-hosts the immuneACCESS table, in-frame sequences only. Its copies lack some clones; in the studies checked, an unresolved V gene accounts for under half of them, and the cause for the rest is not known. Clone size and the V and J calls come from that table; the DNA yielded D and trimming. In this sample the table shows just under 150,000 clones, about nine tenths of which occur a single time. Approximately 40% of the sample is held by the ten biggest clonotypes.

Another Seattle source contributed samples from volunteer blood donors who had recovered from COVID-19. Collaborating institutions collected whole blood in K2EDTA tubes following their own protocols. For TCRbeta analysis, collaborators shipped samples as frozen whole blood, isolated PBMCs, or DNA extracted from either of those sample types. CDR3 length: 14 amino acids, cysteine to phenylalanine. Only the CDR3 region is kept as DNA, spanning 42 bases read in frame from base 1. Trimming takes 3 bases off V and 4 bases off J; junction bases not matched to a gene: 1. The germline V gene provides CDR1 SGDLS and CDR2 YYNGEE.

The sequence joins TRBV9 to TRBJ2-3; 11 central nucleotides agree with TRBD1. This clonotype originated in a man aged 50 to 60 who had recovered from COVID-19. Sequenced material: peripheral blood. The CDR3 protein sequence reads: CASSGTGGADTQYF. Read as DNA, the sequence is TGTGCCAGCAGCGGGACAGGGGGCGCAGATACGCAGTATTTT.